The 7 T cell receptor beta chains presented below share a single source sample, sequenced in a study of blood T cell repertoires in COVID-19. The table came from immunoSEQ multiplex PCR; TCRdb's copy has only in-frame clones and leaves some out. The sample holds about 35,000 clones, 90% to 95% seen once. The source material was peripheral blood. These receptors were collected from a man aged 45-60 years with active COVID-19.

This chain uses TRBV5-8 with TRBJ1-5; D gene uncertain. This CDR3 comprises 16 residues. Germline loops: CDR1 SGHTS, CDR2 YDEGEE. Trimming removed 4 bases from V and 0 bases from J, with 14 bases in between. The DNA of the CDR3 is TGTGCCAGCAGCCTATTATTACGGGGTAGCAATCAGCCCCAGCATTTT. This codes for CASSLLLRGSNQPQHF. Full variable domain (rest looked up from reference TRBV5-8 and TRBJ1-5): EAGVTQSPTHLIKTRGQQATLRCSPISGHTSVYWYQQALGLGLQFLLWYDEGEERNRGNFPPRFSGRQFPNYSSELNVNALELEDSALYLCASSLLLRGSNQPQHFGDGTRLSIL.

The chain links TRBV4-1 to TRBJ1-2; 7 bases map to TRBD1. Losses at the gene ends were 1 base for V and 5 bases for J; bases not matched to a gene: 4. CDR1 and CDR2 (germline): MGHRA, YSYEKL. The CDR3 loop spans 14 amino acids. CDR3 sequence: CASSQVGGKYGYTF. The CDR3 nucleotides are TGCGCCAGCAGCCAAGTAGGGGGCAAGTATGGCTACACCTTC.

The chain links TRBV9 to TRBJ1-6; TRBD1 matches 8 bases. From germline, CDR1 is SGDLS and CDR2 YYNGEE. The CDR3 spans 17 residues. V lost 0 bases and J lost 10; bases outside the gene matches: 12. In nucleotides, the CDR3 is TGTGCCAGCAGCGTAGAAGGTACCCAGGGGGCGAAGTCACCCCTCCACTTT. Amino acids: CASSVEGTQGAKSPLHF.

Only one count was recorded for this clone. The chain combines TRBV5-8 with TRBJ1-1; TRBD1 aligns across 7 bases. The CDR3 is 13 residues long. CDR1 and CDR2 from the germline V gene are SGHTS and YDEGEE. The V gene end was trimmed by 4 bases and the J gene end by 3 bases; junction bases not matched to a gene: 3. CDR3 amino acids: CASSEGGYTEAFF. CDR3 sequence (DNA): TGTGCCAGCAGCGAAGGGGGCTACACTGAAGCTTTCTTT. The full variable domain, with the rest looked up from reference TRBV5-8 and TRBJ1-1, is EAGVTQSPTHLIKTRGQQATLRCSPISGHTSVYWYQQALGLGLQFLLWYDEGEERNRGNFPPRFSGRQFPNYSSELNVNALELEDSALYLCASSEGGYTEAFFGQGTRLTVV.

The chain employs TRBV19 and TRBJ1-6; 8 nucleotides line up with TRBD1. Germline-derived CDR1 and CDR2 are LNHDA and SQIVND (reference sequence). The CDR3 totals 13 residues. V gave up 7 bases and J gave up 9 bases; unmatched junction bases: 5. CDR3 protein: CASTRTGPSPLHF. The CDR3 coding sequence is TGTGCCAGTACCAGGACAGGGCCTTCACCCCTCCACTTT.

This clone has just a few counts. The chain's CDR3 is CASSDSGEGNQPQHF. CDR3 in DNA: TGTGCCAGCAGTGACTCAGGTGAGGGCAATCAGCCCCAGCATTTT. This chain uses TRBV6-4 with TRBJ1-5; D is unclear. This CDR3 is built from 15 residues. The germline gives CDR1 MRHNA, CDR2 SNTAGT. The V end lost 0 bases, the J end lost 2 bases, and 8 bases lay between the germline ends.

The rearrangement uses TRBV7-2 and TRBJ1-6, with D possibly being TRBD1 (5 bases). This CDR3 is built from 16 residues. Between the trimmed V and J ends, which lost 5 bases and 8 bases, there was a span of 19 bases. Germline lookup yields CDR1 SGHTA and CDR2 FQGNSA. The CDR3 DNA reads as TGTGCCAGCAGCCGCTCGGGGCGGGAGGTCCATTCACCCCTCCACTTT. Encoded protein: CASSRSGREVHSPLHF.